The clone carrying this TCR beta chain occurred a few times. Other nucleotide sequences from this sample produce the same CDR3. The record originates from a study of blood T cell repertoires in COVID-19. The CDR3 has 15 residues. V was shortened by 0 bases and J by 5 bases, with 11 bases between the two germline ends. The germline V gene has CDR1 LGHNA and CDR2 YNFKEQ. Here immunoSEQ multiplex PCR was the method, and the copy in TCRdb shows in-frame clones only, minus some. This sample has under 300,000 clones, with roughly 80% found just once. Sequences were obtained from peripheral blood. This TCR was recovered from a human donor with COVID-19, enrolled during active disease. The donor label of this sample is uncertain. V is TRBV4-2 and J is TRBJ1-5, with D unresolved. The CDR3 loop is CASSQDLGGHQPQHF. The CDR3 region has the DNA TGTGCCAGCAGCCAAGATCTCGGCGGCCATCAGCCCCAGCATTTT.